This paragraph covers one T cell receptor beta chain sequence. Germline CDR1 and CDR2: SGHRS and YFSETQ. This CDR3 contains 17 residues. The V gene lost 0 bases and the J gene lost 2 bases, with 16 bases spanning the gap. MiXCR was run by TCRdb on the 5' RACE reads, yielding one entry per CDR3 protein. The sample consists of about 560,000 distinct CDR3 sequences, roughly 17% of them appearing once. The source of the sample is a study of T-cell memory formation after mild COVID-19. The gene calls are TRBV5-1 and TRBJ2-3; a possible D gene is TRBD1 (6 bases). Input material: PBMCs or a T cell subset sorted from them (not recorded which). The receptor's source is an adult woman who had mild COVID-19 (a few samples of this study predate the infection). Cell type and time point are not known. The CDR3 DNA reads as TGCGCCAGCAGCTTGGGCCACCGGGACATTGTCACAGATACGCAGTATTTT. Protein: CASSLGHRDIVTDTQYF.